These 5 T cell receptor beta chains came from one sample sequenced in a study of blood T cell repertoires in COVID-19. TCRdb's table, derived via immunoSEQ multiplex PCR, lists solely in-frame clones and lacks some. This sample has a few hundred thousand clones, with 80% to 90% found just once. Source material: PBMCs or T cells enriched from blood (not recorded which). These TCRs come from a middle-aged woman with acute COVID-19.

V and J are TRBV7-6 and TRBJ1-5; no clear D. V dropped 4 bases and J dropped 4 bases, with 5 bases sitting between them. CDR3 length: 12 residues. Germline V gene sequence: CDR1 SGHVS, CDR2 FNYEAQ. In DNA form, the CDR3 reads TGTGCCAGCAGCTCACTTAATCAGCCCCAGCATTTT. Translating it yields CASSSLNQPQHF.

The J gene is TRBJ2-1, the V gene TRBV27; 11 positions match TRBD2. The germline CDR1 and CDR2 sequences are MNHEY and SMNVEV (reference sequence). The CDR3 spans 15 residues. V lost 8 bases and J lost 7; bases outside the gene matches: 10. The CDR3 loop reads CASRGQGLAENEQFF. Here the CDR3 DNA reads TGTGCCAGCCGTGGCCAGGGACTAGCGGAAAATGAGCAGTTCTTC.

The CDR3 sequence: CASSLDQGRARGYTF. The CDR3, as DNA: TGTGCCAGCAGCTTAGATCAGGGCAGGGCCAGGGGCTACACCTTC. The chain joins TRBV11-3 to TRBJ1-2; possibly TRBD1 for D (5 bases). Germline V gene sequence: CDR1 SGHNT, CDR2 YENEEA. V gave up 0 bases and J gave up 8 bases, with 16 bases separating them. The CDR3 runs 15 residues.

CDR3 DNA: TGTGCCAGTAGTCCCCTGACTAGCGGGGGATCCTATACGCAGTATTTT. Translated, it gives CASSPLTSGGSYTQYF. The rearrangement links TRBV19 to TRBJ2-3; 12 bases map to TRBD2. Germline V lookup: CDR1 LNHDA, CDR2 SQIVND (reference sequence). Unmatched junction bases numbered 10, after V lost 5 bases and J lost 7 bases. The CDR3 consists of 16 residues. Together with reference TRBV19 and TRBJ2-3, the CDR3 gives the full variable domain: DGGITQSPKYLFRKEGQNVTLSCEQNLNHDAMYWYRQDPGQGLRLIYYSQIVNDFQKGDIAEGYSVSREKKESFPLTVTSAQKNPTAFYLCASSPLTSGGSYTQYFGPGTRLTVL.

This chain uses TRBV7-3 with TRBJ2-1, with 9 bases that match TRBD1. The V segment lost 5 bases and the J segment 5 bases; nucleotides outside the gene matches: 7. The germline V gene encodes CDR1 SGHTA and CDR2 FQGTGA. This CDR3 spans 15 amino acids. DNA for the CDR3: TGTGCCAGCAGCACGGACAGGGGAGGGGACAATGAGCAGTTCTTC. Translating gives CASSTDRGGDNEQFF.